The next 18 T cell receptor beta chains were all read from a single sample in a study of blood T cells in healthy people across ages. Sample-barcoded 5' priming and a J-beta primer mix drove a second PCR of about 6 to 12 cycles. TCRdb recomputed calls from the 5' RACE reads with MiXCR, one row per CDR3 protein. Here the sample spans nearly 800,000 distinct CDR3 sequences, 56% being singletons. Sequenced: blood. The receptors originated from a man aged 35-49 years in good health.

V gene TRBV12-3 or TRBV12-4 combines with J gene TRBJ2-3; unclear D gene. Trimming shortened V by 1 base and J by 3 bases, and 14 bases separated the two germline ends. The CDR3 sequence is 16 residues long. The CDR3 region has the DNA TGTGCCAGCAGTTTAGGGTTAGGGTTGGGGACAGATACGCAGTATTTT. Translation gives CASSLGLGLGTDTQYF.

The chain employs TRBV9 and TRBJ2-1; D unclear. The CDR3 runs 14 residues. Germline-derived CDR1 and CDR2 are SGDLS and YYNGEE. Trimming took off 3 bases at V and 5 bases at J, with 12 bases between the two ends. The DNA of the CDR3 is TGTGCCAGCAGCGAGAGGACCGCTAACAATGAGCAGTTCTTC. Translated: CASSERTANNEQFF.

The gene calls are TRBV20-1 and TRBJ1-6; D is unresolved. Deletions cut 0 bases from V and 1 base from J, with 19 bases between. Germline assignment: CDR1 DFQATT and CDR2 SNEGSKA (reference sequence). There are 19 residues in the CDR3. The CDR3 is CSARDSRILGGSYNSPLHF. The CDR3 coding sequence is TGCAGTGCTAGAGATTCGCGGATCCTAGGAGGGTCCTATAATTCACCCCTCCACTTT.

On this clonotype itself: Given a much more abundant clone one base away, this may be a read error. V usage is TRBV12-3 or TRBV12-4 and J usage is TRBJ2-1, with D unresolved. The CDR3 is 11 amino acids. Trimming removed 4 bases at V and 7 bases at J, with 5 bases between. The CDR3 spells CASSYPNEQFF. DNA of the CDR3: TGTGCCAGCAGTTACCCGAATGAGCAGTTCTTC.

This clonotype has ten or more counts. V usage is TRBV29-1 and J usage is TRBJ1-1, with 8 bases that match TRBD1. CDR3 length equals 16 residues. Trimming cost V 2 bases and J 5 bases; bases outside gene matches: 13. Germline CDR1 and CDR2: SQVTM and ANQGSEA. The CDR3 DNA follows: TGCAGCGTTGAAACGAGGTTCGGCAGGGGGCTTACTGAAGCTTTCTTT. Protein product: CSVETRFGRGLTEAFF.

The V and J genes are TRBV28 and TRBJ2-1; TRBD2 aligns across 14 bases. TRBJ2-7 matches the DNA end more closely, so the J call is doubtful. From germline, CDR1 is MDHEN and CDR2 SYDVKM. The CDR3 length is 19 residues. CDR3 protein: CASSTWGLAGETSYNEQYF. The CDR3 DNA reads as TGTGCCAGTTCGACGTGGGGACTAGCGGGAGAAACCTCCTACAATGAGCAGTACTTC.

The chain recombines TRBV5-5 with TRBJ2-3; D remains unclear. In germline, CDR1 is SGHKS, CDR2 YYEKEE (reference sequence). The length of the CDR3 is 14 residues. V was trimmed by 4 bases and J by 4 bases, leaving 13 bases between them. The CDR3 DNA reads TGTGCCAGCAGCCCAGAGACTTCTCCAGATACGCAGTATTTT. Amino acid sequence: CASSPETSPDTQYF.

In its sample, this clonotype was seen a few times. The chain joins TRBV25-1 to TRBJ2-1; no clear D gene. Germline CDR1 reads MGHDK; CDR2 reads SYGVNS. The ends were cut back, 10 bases at V and 6 bases at J, with 10 bases in the middle. This CDR3 region has 11 residues. The CDR3 here is CATKVGNEQFF. Written as DNA, the CDR3 is TGTGCCACCAAAGTGGGCAATGAGCAGTTCTTC.

V gene TRBV12-3 or TRBV12-4 combines with J gene TRBJ1-1, with D uncertain. The CDR3 consists of 14 residues. V lost 3 bases and J 10 bases, leaving 18 bases between the germline ends. For the CDR3, the DNA is TGTGCCAGCAGTTTGGGCCGTCCCCGGGTGATAGCTTTCTTT. Its translation: CASSLGRPRVIAFF.

The chain is built from TRBV2 and TRBJ1-6, with D maybe TRBD1 (6 bases). The V and J ends lost 3 bases and 7 bases respectively, with 13 bases between them. There are 15 residues in the CDR3. From germline, CDR1 is SNHLY and CDR2 FYNNEI. In nucleotides, the CDR3 is TGTGCCAGCAGTGAGGGGGGCAGGCGGAATTCACCCCTCCACTTT. The encoded protein is CASSEGGRRNSPLHF.

V is TRBV29-1 and J is TRBJ2-2; no clear D. The CDR3 consists of 11 residues. Germline V gene data show CDR1 as SQVTM and CDR2 as ANQGSEA. Trimming removed 1 base at V and 7 bases at J, with 4 bases between. The chain's CDR3 is CSVEVGGELFF. DNA of the CDR3: TGCAGCGTTGAAGTGGGCGGGGAGCTGTTTTTT.

The genes are TRBV5-1 and TRBJ2-1; D is possibly TRBD2 (6 bases). The CDR3 spans 17 residues. The germline CDR1 and CDR2 sequences are SGHRS and YFSETQ. V dropped 0 bases and J dropped 8 bases, with 21 bases sitting between them. DNA for the CDR3: TGCGCCAGCAGCTTGGAACGGGGGAGAACCCCTTCGGATGAGCAGTTCTTC. It specifies CASSLERGRTPSDEQFF.

In this sample, this clonotype turned up a few times. This chain connects TRBV20-1 to TRBJ2-1, with D tentatively TRBD2 (6 bases). Looked up from germline, CDR1 is DFQATT and CDR2 is SNEGSKA (reference sequence). Trimming removed 1 base from V and 9 bases from J, with 13 bases in between. CDR3 length: 13 residues. CDR3 in amino acids: CSARGSGTSEQFF. The CDR3 nucleotides read TGCAGTGCTAGAGGGTCAGGGACTTCTGAGCAGTTCTTC.

The rearrangement uses TRBV28 and TRBJ2-3; the D is unclear. Germline V gives CDR1 MDHEN, CDR2 SYDVKM. V lost 5 bases and J lost 8, with 20 bases in between. CDR3 size: 15 residues. This CDR3 reads CASSTPDTVEVTQYF. The DNA of the CDR3 is TGTGCCAGCAGTACGCCCGATACGGTCGAGGTTACGCAGTATTTT.

The rearrangement uses TRBV28 and TRBJ1-6; D is uncertain. CDR3 size: 12 residues. Germline V gene lookup returns CDR1 MDHEN and CDR2 SYDVKM. Trimming left V 6 bases short and J 10 bases short, with 10 bases between. The CDR3 DNA is TGTGCCAGCAGGACCGGGCGATCACCCCTCCACTTT. Encoded protein: CASRTGRSPLHF.

The chain recombines TRBV7-6 with TRBJ2-5; D possibly corresponds to TRBD1 (5 bases). Trimming took 3 bases from V and 2 from J, leaving 16 bases between them. CDR1 is SGHVS, CDR2 FNYEAQ, per germline. The CDR3 loop spans 16 amino acids. CDR3 sequence (DNA): TGTGCCAGCAGCTTTCCAGGGTGTAGTCTTCAAGAGACCCAGTACTTC. Translated, it gives CASSFPGCSLQETQYF.

V gene TRBV6-6 combines with J gene TRBJ1-1, with 10 positions matching TRBD1. Germline CDR1 MNHNY, CDR2 SVGAGI (reference sequence). With V trimmed by 0 bases and J by 6 bases, 7 bases remained unmatched. The CDR3 runs to 16 residues. CDR3: CASSYSKGQGIPEAFF. CDR3 nucleotide sequence: TGTGCCAGCAGTTACTCGAAGGGACAGGGGATACCTGAAGCTTTCTTT.

The V and J genes are TRBV29-1 and TRBJ1-2; D unclear. The length of the CDR3 is 12 residues. Germline loops: CDR1 SQVTM, CDR2 ANQGSEA. V was clipped by 1 base and J by 6 bases, with 9 bases between them. Written as DNA, the CDR3 is TGCAGCGTTGAAGTTCCCCCAAATGGCTACACCTTC. It translates to CSVEVPPNGYTF.